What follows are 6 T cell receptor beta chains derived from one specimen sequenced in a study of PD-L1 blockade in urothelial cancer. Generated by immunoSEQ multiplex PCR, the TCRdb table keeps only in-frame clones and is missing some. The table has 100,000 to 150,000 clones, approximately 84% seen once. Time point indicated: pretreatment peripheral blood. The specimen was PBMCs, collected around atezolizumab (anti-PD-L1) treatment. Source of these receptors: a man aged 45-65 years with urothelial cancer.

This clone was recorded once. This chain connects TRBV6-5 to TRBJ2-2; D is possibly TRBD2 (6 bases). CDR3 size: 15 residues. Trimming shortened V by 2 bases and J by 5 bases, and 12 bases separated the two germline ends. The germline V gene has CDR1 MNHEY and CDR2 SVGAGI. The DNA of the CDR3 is TGTGCCAGCAGTTACAGGCAGGGAGGTACCGGGGAGCTGTTTTTT. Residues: CASSYRQGGTGELFF.

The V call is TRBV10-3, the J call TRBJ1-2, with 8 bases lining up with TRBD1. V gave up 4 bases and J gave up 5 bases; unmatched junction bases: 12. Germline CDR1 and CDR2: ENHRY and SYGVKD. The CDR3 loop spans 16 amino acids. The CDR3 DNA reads TGTGCCATCAGTGGGCAGGGGACAGGCGCATGGTATGGCTACACCTTC. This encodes CAISGQGTGAWYGYTF.

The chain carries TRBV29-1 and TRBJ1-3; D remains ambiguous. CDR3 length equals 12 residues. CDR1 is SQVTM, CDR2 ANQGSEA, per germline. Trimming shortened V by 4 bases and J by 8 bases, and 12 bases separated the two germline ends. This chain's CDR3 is CSVGSVRDTIYF. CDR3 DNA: TGCAGCGTTGGATCAGTGAGGGACACCATATATTTT.

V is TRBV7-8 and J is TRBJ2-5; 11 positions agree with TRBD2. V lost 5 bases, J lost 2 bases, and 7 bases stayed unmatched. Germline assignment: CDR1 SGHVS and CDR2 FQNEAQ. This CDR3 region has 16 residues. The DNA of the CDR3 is TGTGCCAGCAGCCTCCAGACTAGCGGGACTCAAGAGACCCAGTACTTC. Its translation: CASSLQTSGTQETQYF.

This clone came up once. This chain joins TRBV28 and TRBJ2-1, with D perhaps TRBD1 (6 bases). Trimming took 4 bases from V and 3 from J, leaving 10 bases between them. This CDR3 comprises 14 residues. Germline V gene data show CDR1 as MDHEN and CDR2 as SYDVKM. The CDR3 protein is CASSSTGYYNEQFF. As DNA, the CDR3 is TGTGCCAGCAGTTCGACAGGATACTACAATGAGCAGTTCTTC.

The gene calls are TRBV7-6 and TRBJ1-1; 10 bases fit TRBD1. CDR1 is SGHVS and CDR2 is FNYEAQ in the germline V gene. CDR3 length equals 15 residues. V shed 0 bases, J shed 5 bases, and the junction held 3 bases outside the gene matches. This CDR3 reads CASSLAGTGETEAFF. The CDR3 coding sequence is TGTGCCAGCAGCTTAGCCGGGACAGGGGAAACTGAAGCTTTCTTT.